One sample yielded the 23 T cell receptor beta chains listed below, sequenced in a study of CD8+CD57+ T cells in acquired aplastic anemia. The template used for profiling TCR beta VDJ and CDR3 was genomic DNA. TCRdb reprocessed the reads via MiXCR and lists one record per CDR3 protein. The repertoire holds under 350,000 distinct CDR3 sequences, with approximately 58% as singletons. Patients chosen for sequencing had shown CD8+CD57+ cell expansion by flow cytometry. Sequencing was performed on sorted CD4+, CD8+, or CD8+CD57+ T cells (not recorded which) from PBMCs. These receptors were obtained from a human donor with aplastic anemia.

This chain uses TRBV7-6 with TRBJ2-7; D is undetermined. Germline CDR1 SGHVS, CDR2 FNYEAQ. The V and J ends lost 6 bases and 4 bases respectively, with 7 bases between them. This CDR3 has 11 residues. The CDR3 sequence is CASSYEYEQYF. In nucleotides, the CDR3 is TGTGCCAGCAGTTACGAATACGAGCAGTACTTC.

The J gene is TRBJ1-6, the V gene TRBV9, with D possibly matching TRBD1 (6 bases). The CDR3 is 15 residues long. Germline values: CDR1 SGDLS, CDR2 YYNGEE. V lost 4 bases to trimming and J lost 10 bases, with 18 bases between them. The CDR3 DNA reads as TGTGCCAGCAGCTTCCGTTGGGAGGGGGAATCACCCCTCCACTTT. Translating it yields CASSFRWEGESPLHF.

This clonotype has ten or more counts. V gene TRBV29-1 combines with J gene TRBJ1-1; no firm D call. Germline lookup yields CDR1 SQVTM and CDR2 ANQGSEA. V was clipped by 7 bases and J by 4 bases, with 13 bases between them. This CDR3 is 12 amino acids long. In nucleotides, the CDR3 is TGCAGCGCTATCGGCGGTGCCACTGAAGCTTTCTTT. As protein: CSAIGGATEAFF. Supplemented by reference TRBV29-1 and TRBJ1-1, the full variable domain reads SAVISQKPSRDICQRGTSLTIQCQVDSQVTMMFWYRQQPGQSLTLIATANQGSEATYESGFVIDKFPISRPNLTFSTLTVSNMSPEDSSIYLCSAIGGATEAFFGQGTRLTVV.

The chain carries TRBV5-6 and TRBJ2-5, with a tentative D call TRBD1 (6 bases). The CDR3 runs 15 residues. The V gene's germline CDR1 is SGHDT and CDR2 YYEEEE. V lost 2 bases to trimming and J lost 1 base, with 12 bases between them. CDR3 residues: CASSFSQGRQETQYF. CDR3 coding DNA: TGTGCCAGCAGCTTCAGTCAGGGGCGCCAAGAGACCCAGTACTTC.

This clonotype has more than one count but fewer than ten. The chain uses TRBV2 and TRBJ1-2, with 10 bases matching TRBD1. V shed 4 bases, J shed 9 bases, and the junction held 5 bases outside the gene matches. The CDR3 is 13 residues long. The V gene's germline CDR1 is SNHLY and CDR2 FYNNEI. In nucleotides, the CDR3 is TGTGCCAGCAGTGTTCGGACAGGGGGGAGCTACACCTTC. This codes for CASSVRTGGSYTF.

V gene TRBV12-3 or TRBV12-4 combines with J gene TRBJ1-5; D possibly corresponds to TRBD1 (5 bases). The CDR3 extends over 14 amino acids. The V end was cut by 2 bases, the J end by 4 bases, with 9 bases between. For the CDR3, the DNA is TGTGCCAGCAGTTTATTTGGGGCTAATCAGCCCCAGCATTTT. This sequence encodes CASSLFGANQPQHF.

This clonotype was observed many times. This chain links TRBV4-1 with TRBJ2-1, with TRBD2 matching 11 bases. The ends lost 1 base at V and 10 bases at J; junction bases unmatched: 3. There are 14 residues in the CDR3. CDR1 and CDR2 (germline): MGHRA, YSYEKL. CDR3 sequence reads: CASSQVRLAGEQFF. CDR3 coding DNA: TGCGCCAGCAGCCAAGTAAGACTAGCGGGGGAGCAGTTCTTC.

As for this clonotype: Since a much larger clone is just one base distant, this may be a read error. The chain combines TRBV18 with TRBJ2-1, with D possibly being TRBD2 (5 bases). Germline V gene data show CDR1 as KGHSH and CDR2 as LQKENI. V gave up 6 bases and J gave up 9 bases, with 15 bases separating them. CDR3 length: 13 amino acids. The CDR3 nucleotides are TGTGCCAGCTCTGTACGAGGGATGGGTGAGCAGTTCTTC. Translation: CASSVRGMGEQFF.

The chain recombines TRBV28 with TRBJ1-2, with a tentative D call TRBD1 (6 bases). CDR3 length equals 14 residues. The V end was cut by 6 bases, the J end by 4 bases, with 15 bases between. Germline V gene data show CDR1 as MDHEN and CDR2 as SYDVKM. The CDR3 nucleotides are TGTGCCAGCAGGTCACCGGGACAACTCTATGGCTACACCTTC. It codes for CASRSPGQLYGYTF.

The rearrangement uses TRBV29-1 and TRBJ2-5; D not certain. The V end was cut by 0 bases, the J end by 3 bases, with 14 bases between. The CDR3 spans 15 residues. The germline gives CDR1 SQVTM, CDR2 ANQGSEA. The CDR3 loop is CSVEDRHRDEETQYF. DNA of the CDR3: TGCAGCGTTGAAGATCGTCATCGAGATGAAGAGACCCAGTACTTC.

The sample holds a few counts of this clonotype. CDR3 in amino acids: CASSFVSGGGNEQFF. CDR3 nucleotides: TGTGCCAGCAGCTTTGTCAGCGGGGGGGGCAATGAGCAGTTCTTC. The V call is TRBV7-2, the J call TRBJ2-1, with 10 bases lining up with TRBD2. Germline loops: CDR1 SGHTA, CDR2 FQGNSA. V lost 3 bases to trimming and J lost 6 bases; unmatched junction nucleotides: 5. The CDR3 covers 15 residues.

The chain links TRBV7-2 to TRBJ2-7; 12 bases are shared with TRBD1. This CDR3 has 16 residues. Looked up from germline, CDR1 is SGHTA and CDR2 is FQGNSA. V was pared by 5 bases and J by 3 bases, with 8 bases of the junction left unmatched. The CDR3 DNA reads TGTGCCAGCAGCCTAGGGACAGGGGGCAATTTCTACGAGCAGTACTTC. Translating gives CASSLGTGGNFYEQYF.

This chain's CDR3 is CATKNSNQPQHF. DNA of the CDR3: TGTGCCACCAAAAATAGCAATCAGCCCCAGCATTTT. The chain combines TRBV10-3 with TRBJ1-5; D not certain. Germline V lookup: CDR1 ENHRY, CDR2 SYGVKD. V shed 10 bases and J shed 0 bases, with 7 bases lying between them. The CDR3 is 12 amino acids.

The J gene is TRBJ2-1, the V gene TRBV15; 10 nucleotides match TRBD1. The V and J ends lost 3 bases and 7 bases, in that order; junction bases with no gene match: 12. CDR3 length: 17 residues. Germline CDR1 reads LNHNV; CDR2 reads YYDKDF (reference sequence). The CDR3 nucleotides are TGTGCCACCAGCAGCTCCGGGTCGGGACAGGGGTTAAATGAGCAGTTCTTC. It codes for CATSSSGSGQGLNEQFF.

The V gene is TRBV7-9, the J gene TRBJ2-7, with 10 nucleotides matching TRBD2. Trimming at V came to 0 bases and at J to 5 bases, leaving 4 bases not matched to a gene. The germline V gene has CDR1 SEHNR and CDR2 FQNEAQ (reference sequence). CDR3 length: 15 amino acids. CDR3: CASSLALAGIDEQYF. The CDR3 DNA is TGTGCCAGCAGCTTAGCACTAGCGGGGATCGACGAGCAGTACTTC.

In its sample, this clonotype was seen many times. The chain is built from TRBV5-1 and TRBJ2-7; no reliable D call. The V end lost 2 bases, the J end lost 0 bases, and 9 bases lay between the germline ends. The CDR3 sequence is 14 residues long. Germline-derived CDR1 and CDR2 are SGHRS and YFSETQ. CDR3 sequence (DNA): TGCGCCAGCAGCTTCCTAGAGAGCTCCTACGAGCAGTACTTC. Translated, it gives CASSFLESSYEQYF.

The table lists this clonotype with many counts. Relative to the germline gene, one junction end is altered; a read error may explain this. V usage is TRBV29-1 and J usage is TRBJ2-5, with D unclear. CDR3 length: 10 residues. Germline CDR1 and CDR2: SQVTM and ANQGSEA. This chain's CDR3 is CSVAGEAQYF. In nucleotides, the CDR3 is TGCAGCGTAGCCGGAGAGGCCCAGTACTTC.

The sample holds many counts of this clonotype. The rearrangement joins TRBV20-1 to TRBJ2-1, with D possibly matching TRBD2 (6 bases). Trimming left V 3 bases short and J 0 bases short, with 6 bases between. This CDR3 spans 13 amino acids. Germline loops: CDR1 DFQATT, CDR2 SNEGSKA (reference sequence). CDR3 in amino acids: CSASGSSYNEQFF. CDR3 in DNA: TGCAGTGCTAGCGGGAGCTCCTACAATGAGCAGTTCTTC.

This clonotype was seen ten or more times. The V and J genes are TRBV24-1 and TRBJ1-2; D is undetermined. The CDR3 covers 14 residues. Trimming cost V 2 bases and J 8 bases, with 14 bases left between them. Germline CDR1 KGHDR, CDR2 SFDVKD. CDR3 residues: CATSDSTSAGGYTF. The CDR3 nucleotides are TGTGCCACCAGTGATTCCACATCGGCGGGAGGCTACACCTTC.

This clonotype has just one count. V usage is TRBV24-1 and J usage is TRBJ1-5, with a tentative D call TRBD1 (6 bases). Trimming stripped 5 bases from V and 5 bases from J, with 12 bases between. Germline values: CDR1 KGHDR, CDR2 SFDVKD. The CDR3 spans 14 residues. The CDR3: CATSGTGQHQPQHF. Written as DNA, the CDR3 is TGTGCCACCAGTGGAACAGGGCAGCATCAGCCCCAGCATTTT.

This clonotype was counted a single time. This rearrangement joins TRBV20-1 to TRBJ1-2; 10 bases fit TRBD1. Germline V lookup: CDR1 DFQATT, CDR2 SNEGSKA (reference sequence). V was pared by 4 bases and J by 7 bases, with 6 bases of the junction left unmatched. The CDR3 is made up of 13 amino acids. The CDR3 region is CSATGTGAFGYTF. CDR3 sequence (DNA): TGCAGTGCTACCGGGACAGGGGCATTTGGCTACACCTTC.

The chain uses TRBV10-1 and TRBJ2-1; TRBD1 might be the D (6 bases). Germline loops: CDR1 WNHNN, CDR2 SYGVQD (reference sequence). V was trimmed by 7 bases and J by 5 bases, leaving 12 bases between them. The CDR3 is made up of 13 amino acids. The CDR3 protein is CASKDRSDNEQFF. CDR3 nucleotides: TGCGCCAGCAAAGACAGGTCGGACAATGAGCAGTTCTTC.

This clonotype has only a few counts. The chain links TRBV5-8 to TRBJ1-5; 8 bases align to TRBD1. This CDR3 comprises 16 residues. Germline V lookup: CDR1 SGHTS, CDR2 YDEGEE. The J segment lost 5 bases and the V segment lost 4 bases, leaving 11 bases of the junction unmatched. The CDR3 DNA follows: TGTGCCAGCAGCCCGAAGAGGACAGGGCGGTATCAGCCCCAGCATTTT. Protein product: CASSPKRTGRYQPQHF.